This TCR beta chain was retrieved from a study of cytomegalovirus exposure and HLA in healthy donors. With 2 bases clipped from V and 5 bases from J, the junction kept 13 bases outside the gene matches. This CDR3 spans 17 amino acids. Looked up from germline, CDR1 is MNHNS and CDR2 is SASEGT. A multiplex PCR was run with 60 Vbeta primers and 13 Jbeta primers. Generated by immunoSEQ multiplex PCR, the TCRdb table keeps only in-frame clones and is missing some. The repertoire holds about 170,000 clones, with 55% to 65% as singletons. The V gene is TRBV6-1, the J gene TRBJ2-5, with 8 nucleotides matching TRBD1. The clonotype comes from a man in his forties in good health and CMV-seronegative. The sequencing input was PBMCs. As DNA, the CDR3 is TGTGCCAGCAGTGAAACCGTCTCGGACAGGGTTATGGAGACCCAGTACTTC. Its translation: CASSETVSDRVMETQYF.